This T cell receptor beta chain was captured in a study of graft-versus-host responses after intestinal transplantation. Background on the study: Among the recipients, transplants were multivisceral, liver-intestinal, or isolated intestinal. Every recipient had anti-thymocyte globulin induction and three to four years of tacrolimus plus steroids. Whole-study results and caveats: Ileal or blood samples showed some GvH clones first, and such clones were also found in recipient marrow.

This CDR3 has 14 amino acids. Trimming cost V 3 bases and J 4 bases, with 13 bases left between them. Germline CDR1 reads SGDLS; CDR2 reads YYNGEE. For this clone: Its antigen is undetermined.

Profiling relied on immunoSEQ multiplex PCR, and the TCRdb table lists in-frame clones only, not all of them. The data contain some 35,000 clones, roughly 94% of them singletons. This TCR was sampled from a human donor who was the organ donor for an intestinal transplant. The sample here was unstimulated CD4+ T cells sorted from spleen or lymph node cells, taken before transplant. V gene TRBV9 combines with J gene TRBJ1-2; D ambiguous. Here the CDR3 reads CASSAPVGSYGYTF. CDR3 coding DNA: TGTGCCAGCAGCGCGCCCGTAGGGAGCTATGGCTACACCTTC.